The 10 T cell receptor beta chains in this list originate from one sample, sequenced in a study of multiple sclerosis patients with progressive multifocal leukoencephalopathy. Time point meaning: time of PML onset. Assay: immunoSEQ multiplex PCR; the TCRdb copy retains only in-frame clones and omits some. Here the sample spans 30,000 or so clones, 85% being singletons. This sample comprised PBMCs, obtained from a patient treated with natalizumab. The receptor source for this set is a woman under 40 with progressive multifocal leukoencephalopathy.

This chain links TRBV27 with TRBJ1-2; a weak D match, TRBD1 (5 bases). This CDR3 is 16 amino acids long. Germline V lookup: CDR1 MNHEY, CDR2 SMNVEV (reference sequence). The V and J ends lost 5 bases and 0 bases respectively, with 16 bases between them. This CDR3 is CASSGSGAEANYGYTF. The DNA of the CDR3 is TGTGCCAGCAGTGGCTCCGGGGCGGAAGCTAACTATGGCTACACCTTC.

This clone was observed a few times. The chain joins TRBV19 to TRBJ2-2, with D perhaps TRBD1 (6 bases). The V and J ends lost 4 bases and 3 bases respectively, with 12 bases between them. The CDR3 is 15 residues long. Germline V gene data show CDR1 as LNHDA and CDR2 as SQIVND (reference sequence). CDR3 loop: CASSTYRVDTGELFF. In DNA form, the CDR3 reads TGTGCCAGTAGTACCTACAGGGTGGACACCGGGGAGCTGTTTTTT.

The chain combines TRBV11-2 with TRBJ2-7; D is undetermined. The CDR3 covers 16 residues. The V end was cut by 3 bases, the J end by 3 bases, with 18 bases between. Germline CDR1 is SGHAT and CDR2 is FQNNGV. For the CDR3, the DNA is TGTGCCAGCAGCTTCCCCCAAGGTGGTGGTAACTACGAGCAGTACTTC. This gives the protein CASSFPQGGGNYEQYF.

This CDR3 is CASSRSAALGTDTQYF. The CDR3 coding sequence is TGTGCCAGTAGTAGGTCGGCGGCACTGGGCACAGATACGCAGTATTTT. The J gene is TRBJ2-3, the V gene TRBV19; the D is unclear. This CDR3 has 16 amino acids. Trimming stripped 4 bases from V and 1 base from J, with 15 bases between. Per the germline V gene, CDR1 is LNHDA and CDR2 is SQIVND (reference sequence).

In its sample, this clone was seen once. The same CDR3 can be traced to other DNA sequences in this sample. This sequence joins TRBV5-1 and TRBJ2-2, with D possibly matching TRBD1 (5 bases). Trimming removed 0 bases at V and 4 bases at J, with 7 bases between. This CDR3 region has 14 residues. Looked up from germline, CDR1 is SGHRS and CDR2 is YFSETQ. The CDR3 spells CASSLGGATGELFF. DNA of the CDR3: TGCGCCAGCAGCTTGGGTGGGGCCACCGGGGAGCTGTTTTTT.

The chain uses TRBV19 and TRBJ1-2; 10 nucleotides line up with TRBD1. The length of the CDR3 is 14 residues. Germline V lookup: CDR1 LNHDA, CDR2 SQIVND (reference sequence). The J segment lost 6 bases and the V segment lost 4 bases, leaving 5 bases of the junction unmatched. The CDR3 DNA reads TGTGCCAGTAGTACGCGACAGGGGGCGCATGGCTACACCTTC. Translation gives CASSTRQGAHGYTF.

Only one count was recorded for this clone. The rearrangement links TRBV4-3 to TRBJ1-1; no firm D call. The CDR3 extends over 16 amino acids. Trimming removed 5 bases at V and 3 bases at J, with 19 bases between. Germline V gene lookup returns CDR1 LGHNA and CDR2 YSLEER. CDR3 DNA: TGCGCCAGCAGCGACCGCGGCCGTCGGGCTGACACTGAAGCTTTCTTT. Translated: CASSDRGRRADTEAFF.

V and J are TRBV6-1 and TRBJ2-7, with unresolved D. Per germline, CDR1 MNHNS and CDR2 SASEGT. The CDR3 spans 12 residues. The V end lost 2 bases, the J end lost 4 bases, and 6 bases lay between the germline ends. CDR3 region: CASSEIGYEQYF. The CDR3 DNA is TGTGCCAGCAGTGAAATTGGTTACGAGCAGTACTTC.

V usage is TRBV7-2 and J usage is TRBJ2-1; the match to TRBD1 covers 7 bases. The CDR3 covers 13 residues. Trimming at V came to 11 bases and at J to 2 bases, leaving 6 bases not matched to a gene. CDR1 and CDR2 from the germline V gene are SGHTA and FQGNSA. CDR3 bases: TGTGCCGGATCCGGGACAGCCTACAATGAGCAGTTCTTC. Translated: CAGSGTAYNEQFF.

A single count supports this clone. The chain couples TRBV6-1 to TRBJ2-1, with D unresolved. The germline V gene has CDR1 MNHNS and CDR2 SASEGT. This CDR3 has 16 residues. The germline V and J ends were trimmed by 3 bases and 12 bases, with 24 bases remaining between them. The CDR3 DNA sequence: TGTGCCAGCAGTGATCCTTTGGGCGGACCCCTGGGCCGGCAGTTCTTC. Amino acid sequence: CASSDPLGGPLGRQFF.